Only a few counts were recorded for the clone carrying this T cell receptor (beta chain). Its antigen is unknown. MiXCR was run by TCRdb on the 5' RACE reads, yielding one entry per CDR3 protein. The sample holds a few hundred thousand distinct CDR3 sequences, 9.5% to 10% seen once. The record originates from a study of identical twins. Study-level findings and limits: Model-predicted out-of-frame TCR alpha sharing fell below observed values in monozygotic twins.

Trimming removed 2 bases from V and 3 bases from J, with 10 bases in between. CDR1 and CDR2 from the germline V gene are GTSNPN and SVGIG (reference sequence). This CDR3 has 14 residues. The same sample was also studied in work on yellow fever vaccine responses in identical twins. Turning to that study: Twins reportedly had a vaccine T cell response that seemed partly convergent, partly personalized.

This sequence joins TRBV30 and TRBJ2-2; unclear D gene. This clonotype originated in a woman between 18 and 30 years old in good health. The specimen sequenced was PBMCs. The CDR3 region is CAWSWSSYTGELFF. The DNA of the CDR3 is TGTGCCTGGAGTTGGAGTAGTTACACCGGGGAGCTGTTTTTT. Looking up the rest from reference TRBV30 and TRBJ2-2 gives the full variable domain: SQTIHQWPATLVQPVGSPLSLECTVEGTSNPNLYWYRQAAGRGLQLLFYSVGIGQISSEVPQNLSASRPQDRQFILSSKKLLLSDSGFYLCAWSWSSYTGELFFGEGSRLTVL.